This T cell receptor (beta chain) originates from a study of cytomegalovirus exposure and HLA in healthy donors. Study observations and caveats: Investigators reported 150 to 200 TCR beta chains as tied to cytomegalovirus. Specific recognition of CMV antigens was confirmed in vitro for a few chains (all CMV-associated). Usually a TCR sequence was rare, but some public TCRs were found in many donors.

Clones were sequenced by immunoSEQ multiplex PCR, and TCRdb holds only the in-frame ones, with some missing. The sample yields approximately 160,000 clones, about nine tenths seen once. Worth noting for this clone: What it binds is unknown.

The donors were part of the validation cohort, which consisted of about 130 subjects and was separate from the first cohort of 670 or so subjects. Sequenced input: PBMCs. The clonotype originates from a woman in her 30s in good health and CMV-seronegative.

Here the CDR3 reads CASSIVYRTYGYTF. The CDR3 nucleotides read TGTGCCAGTAGTATAGTTTACAGGACATATGGCTACACCTTC. The chain carries TRBV19 and TRBJ1-2, with D perhaps matching TRBD1 (5 bases). The V gene's germline CDR1 is LNHDA and CDR2 SQIVND (reference sequence). The CDR3 consists of 14 residues. V was shortened by 1 base and J by 5 bases, with 11 bases between the two germline ends.